This T cell receptor (beta chain) was profiled in a study of identifying expanded T cells in peripheral blood. Study outcomes and limitations: Technical replicates showed roughly 1.2 changed clones; approximately 2 weeks roughly 18; four weeks 19. Two-week clone count variance significantly increased as total template count grew.

About this clone: Its antigen is unidentified.

Trimming removed 7 bases at V and 0 bases at J, with 16 bases between. The CDR3 loop spans 16 amino acids. Germline CDR1 reads ENHRY; CDR2 reads SYGVKD. Collection occurred without any documented infections or immune events in donors. Method: immunoSEQ multiplex PCR; TCRdb's copy keeps in-frame clones and lacks some. The table shows around 84,000 clones, with roughly 90% occurring only once. The sequencing input was blood. This chain uses TRBV10-3 with TRBJ2-1; D uncertain. The source of this sequence is a person aged 18-69 years in good health. The CDR3 sequence is CAITIHQRASYNEQFF. The DNA for the CDR3 is TGTGCCATCACCATCCACCAGAGAGCCTCCTACAATGAGCAGTTCTTC.